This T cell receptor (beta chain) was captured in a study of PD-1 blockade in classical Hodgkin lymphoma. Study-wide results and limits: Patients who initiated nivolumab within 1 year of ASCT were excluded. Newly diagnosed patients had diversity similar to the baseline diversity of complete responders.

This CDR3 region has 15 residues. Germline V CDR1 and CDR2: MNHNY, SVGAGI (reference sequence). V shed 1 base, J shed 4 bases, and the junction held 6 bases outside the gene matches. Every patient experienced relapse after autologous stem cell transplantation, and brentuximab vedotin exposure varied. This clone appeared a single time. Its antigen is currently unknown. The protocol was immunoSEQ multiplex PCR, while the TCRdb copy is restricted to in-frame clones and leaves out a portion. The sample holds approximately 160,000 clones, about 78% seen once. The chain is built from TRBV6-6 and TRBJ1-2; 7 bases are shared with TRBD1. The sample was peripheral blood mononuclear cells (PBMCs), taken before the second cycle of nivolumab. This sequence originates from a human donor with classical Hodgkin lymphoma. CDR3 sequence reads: CASSYLRQGSYGYTF. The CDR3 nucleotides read TGTGCCAGCAGTTACTTAAGACAGGGCTCCTATGGCTACACCTTC.